The present entry profiles one TCR beta chain with its context. Clones were read by immunoSEQ multiplex PCR, and TCRdb kept only the in-frame ones, dropping some. The table has 10,000 to 15,000 clones, about 78% seen once. The data derive from a study of follicular helper T cells after annual influenza vaccination. Trimming took 1 base from V and 4 from J; bases not matched to a gene: 7. This CDR3 comprises 15 residues. Germline CDR1 SGHRS, CDR2 YFSETQ. The time point here: 2014-2015 season, pre-vaccination. The sequence came from an adult who received the influenza vaccine. Sequences were derived from CXCR5- memory CD4+ T cells sorted from blood, sampled on the day of influenza vaccination. V and J are TRBV5-1 and TRBJ1-2, with 7 bases matching TRBD1. The CDR3 region has the DNA TGCGCCAGCAGCTTGATTCCAGGGGGTCCCTATGGCTACACCTTC. Translating it yields CASSLIPGGPYGYTF.